A single sample gave rise to the 2 T cell receptor beta chains below, sequenced in a study of T-cell reconstitution after alpha-beta-depleted transplantation in children. Unique molecular identifiers were used to barcode this TCRbeta library. TCRdb reanalysed the PCR reads using MiXCR and keeps one entry per CDR3 protein. This sample has about 200,000 distinct CDR3 sequences, with approximately 6.3% found just once. This specimen was PBMCs, taken before TCRalphabeta/CD19-depleted stem cell transplant. The source of these receptors is a boy under 10 years old with acute lymphoblastic leukemia, due to receive a stem cell transplant.

Only a few counts were recorded for this clonotype. The chain carries TRBV5-1 and TRBJ1-1; D is unclear. Germline lookup yields CDR1 SGHRS and CDR2 YFSETQ. The CDR3 spans 16 residues. V was cut by 0 bases and J by 0 bases, with 12 bases left in between. The CDR3 region is CASSLDGRPLNTEAFF. DNA for the CDR3: TGCGCCAGCAGCTTGGATGGACGGCCGCTGAACACTGAAGCTTTCTTT.

The V and J genes are TRBV11-2 and TRBJ2-7; TRBD2 matches at 10 bases. The junction had 13 bases not matched to a gene; V was cut back by 4 bases and J by 4 bases. The CDR3 loop spans 17 amino acids. CDR1 is SGHAT and CDR2 is FQNNGV in the germline V gene. The CDR3 loop is CASSSFWSAGGVYEQYF. The CDR3 nucleotides are TGTGCCAGCAGCTCCTTTTGGTCAGCGGGAGGGGTATACGAGCAGTACTTC.